Below, one TCR beta chain is given with its context. Antigen specificity is unknown. This specimen belongs to a study of immune evolution from preneoplasia to lung adenocarcinoma. Study conclusions and caveats: Normal lung had the highest top T cell clone frequencies. KRAS-mutant nodules had the highest T cell clonality.

The germline V gene encodes CDR1 MNHEY and CDR2 SVGAGI. The CDR3 length is 15 residues. V lost 2 bases to trimming and J lost 1 base, with 11 bases between them. This table comes from immunoSEQ multiplex PCR, and its TCRdb copy is limited to in-frame clones, with some not included. The sample lists about 6,500 clones, less than 75% occurring once. Each case's diagnosis was confirmed by two pathologists on H&E. The clonotype was recovered from an older donor with lung adenocarcinoma. This chain connects TRBV6-5 to TRBJ1-1; TRBD1 is a possible D gene (6 bases). The sample was FFPE lung adenocarcinoma in situ tissue. CDR3 sequence (DNA): TGTGCCAGCAGTTACAGGGGGGTTGGGAACACTGAAGCTTTCTTT. Translated: CASSYRGVGNTEAFF.